Described below is a single T cell receptor (beta chain) sequence and its context. Its antigen is not identified. This specimen comes from a study of graft-versus-host responses after intestinal transplantation. Study-wide results and caveats: GvH clonotypes were identified within recipient marrow, with a subset emerging first in ileum or blood.

This table comes from immunoSEQ multiplex PCR, and its TCRdb copy is limited to in-frame clones, with some not included. The repertoire includes 75,000 to 100,000 clones, over 80% of them detected once, and roughly 0.49% sits in the top ten. The sequence came from a human donor who received an intestinal transplant. The sequencing used unstimulated CD8+ T cells sorted from spleen or lymph node cells, collected before intestinal transplant.

The CDR3 loop reads CASSPGPQTVAKNIQYF. The CDR3 nucleotides read TGTGCCAGCAGCCCGGGTCCTCAGACGGTAGCCAAAAACATTCAGTACTTC. The chain couples TRBV14 to TRBJ2-4; D is unresolved. The germline gives CDR1 SGHDN, CDR2 FVKESK. Trimming removed 4 bases from V and 0 bases from J, with 16 bases in between. The CDR3 has 17 residues.